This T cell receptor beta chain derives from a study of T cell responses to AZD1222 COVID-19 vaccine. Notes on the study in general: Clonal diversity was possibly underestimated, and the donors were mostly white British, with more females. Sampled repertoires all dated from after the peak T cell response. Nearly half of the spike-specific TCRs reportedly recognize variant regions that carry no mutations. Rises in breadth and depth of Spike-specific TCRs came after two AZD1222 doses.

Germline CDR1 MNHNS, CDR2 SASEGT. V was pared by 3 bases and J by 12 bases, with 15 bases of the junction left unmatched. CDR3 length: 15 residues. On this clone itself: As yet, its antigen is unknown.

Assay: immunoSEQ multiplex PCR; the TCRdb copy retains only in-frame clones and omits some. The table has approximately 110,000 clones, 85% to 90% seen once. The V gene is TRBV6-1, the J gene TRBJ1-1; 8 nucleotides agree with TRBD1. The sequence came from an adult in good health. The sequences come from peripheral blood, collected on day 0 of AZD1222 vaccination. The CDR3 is CASSEYFRDRQGTFF. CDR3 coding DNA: TGTGCCAGCAGTGAGTATTTCCGGGACAGGCAGGGAACTTTCTTT.